This T cell receptor (beta chain) was sequenced during a study of Ad26.COV2.S vaccination and SARS-CoV-2 variants. Across the study: Recipients of Ad26.COV2.S got it intramuscularly, once or twice 56 days apart.

This CDR3 contains 16 residues. Germline CDR1 and CDR2: SEHNR and FQNEAQ (reference sequence). V was clipped by 1 base and J by 0 bases; unmatched bases: 3. Study outcomes and limitations: Measures of TCR breadth and depth may have fallen short of total T cell responses.

In regard to this clone: Its antigen is as yet unknown.

The treatment is: about 20 received Ad26.COV2.S at low or high dose, single or two shots; several received placebo; per-sample allocation not given. The study sampled participants on day 63 after the first vaccine or placebo injection. Sequencing used immunoSEQ multiplex PCR; TCRdb keeps in-frame clones, though not all of them. The sample holds some 460,000 clones, nearly 90% seen once. Specimen: peripheral blood, collected in a trial of Ad26.COV2.S vaccine versus placebo. This clonotype was sampled from a person between 18 and 59 years old who received the Ad26.COV2.S COVID-19 vaccine or a placebo. The V gene is TRBV7-9, the J gene TRBJ2-4; TRBD2 matches 7 bases. CDR3 nucleotide sequence: TGTGCCAGCAGCTTAGAGCGGGGTCTAGCCAAAAACATTCAGTACTTC. Translation: CASSLERGLAKNIQYF.